The sequence of this TCR beta chain was determined in a study of shared clonotypes between healthy human individuals. Here immunoSEQ multiplex PCR was the method, and the copy in TCRdb shows in-frame clones only, minus some. The sample has some 2.1 million clones, 93% seen once. V was trimmed by 5 bases and J by 0 bases, leaving 6 bases between them. The CDR3 has 12 residues. Germline-derived CDR1 and CDR2 are SGHNT and YYREEE (reference sequence). Positively selected for CCR7, the CD45RO-negative cells used as naive CD8 cells excluded terminally differentiated effector memory CD45RA+ cells. Those who donated, Caucasian adults without exception, all lived in Nashville, Tennessee.

The sequencing input was naive CD8+ T cells from PBMCs. This TCR was recovered from a man younger than 35 in good health. Some clones in this sample may be carry-over from other donors' samples. The chain is built from TRBV5-4 and TRBJ2-7; no reliable D call. CDR3 nucleotides: TGTGCCAGCAGTGAGTTCTCCTACGAGCAGTACTTC. This encodes CASSEFSYEQYF.